The following is a TCR beta chain sequence with its context. No antigen is known for it. Isolation of total RNA was performed on whole blood, with no prior T cell sorting. After re-calling the 5' RACE reads, TCRdb lists one entry per CDR3 protein, DNA absent. The listing contains about 330,000 distinct CDR3 sequences. The data were obtained in a study of monozygotic twins with inflammatory bowel disease. Study-wide points: Immunosuppressive treatments differing between patients may have added repertoire variability. Against healthy co-twins, IBD patients had lower TCRbeta diversity (measured by inverse Simpson).

CDR3 size: 14 residues. Germline CDR1 is SGHRS and CDR2 is YFSETQ. The material sequenced was blood. The TCR was taken from a human donor with ulcerative colitis or Crohn's disease, or a healthy co-twin of an affected twin (not recorded which). The gene calls are TRBV5-1 and TRBJ2-7; TCRdb gives TRBD1 as the D gene, but with no DNA this cannot be confirmed. The CDR3 here is CASSLDLAGNEQYF.